This TCR beta chain was sequenced in a study of CD4 T cells in relation to SARS-CoV-2 and coronaviruses. Turning to this clone: The antigen is undetermined.

Whole-study findings and limits: Approximately 65% of donors had memory CD4+ clonotypes crossrecognizing SARS-CoV-2 and common cold coronavirus spike.

Deep TCR-beta sequencing used DNA from uncultured naive and memory CD4+ T cells. Some clones are missing from TCRdb's copy, which holds only in-frame ones; the method was immunoSEQ multiplex PCR. The sample yields under 70,000 clones, approximately 90% seen once. Germline values: CDR1 LNHDA, CDR2 SQIVND (reference sequence). This CDR3 spans 16 amino acids. J was trimmed by 1 base and V by 0 bases; bases with no gene match: 5. The unexposed donors gave CD4+ T cells in about 2010-2019, prior to COVID-19. CD4 enrichment then naive enrichment separated naive from memory CD4+ cells. This chain uses TRBV19 with TRBJ2-5; 7 bases match TRBD2. Sequencing was done on a sample of memory CD4+ T cells from PBMCs. This TCR was sampled from a human donor in good health. DNA for the CDR3: TGTGCCAGTAGTATAGATCTGACGGGAGGCCAAGAGACCCAGTACTTC. It codes for CASSIDLTGGQETQYF.